Listed below are T cell receptor beta chains from one sample, sequenced in a study of shared clonotypes between healthy human individuals. Generated by immunoSEQ multiplex PCR, the TCRdb table keeps only in-frame clones and is missing some. The table shows about 510,000 clones, with about four fifths occurring only once. The sequenced sample consisted of PBMCs. These receptors were obtained from a woman between 40 and 50 years old in good health. Some clones in this sample may be carry-over from other donors' samples. Both conserved end residues are part of each CDR3. D genes are given only for firm matches. Clone size is stated in some rows and not others, as once, few, many or a class when expanded.

clone_size	d_call	j_call	v_call	cdr3_nt	cdr3_aa
once	-	TRBJ2-1	TRBV7-8	TGTGCCAGCAGCTTGGGGCAAATCCTCTACAATGAGCAGTTCTTC	CASSLGQILYNEQFF
-	TRBD1	TRBJ1-4	TRBV28	TGTGCCAGTAACTCCGGGACAGGGTATATCGCAACTAATGAAAAACTGTTTTTT	CASNSGTGYIATNEKLFF
-	TRBD2	TRBJ2-1	TRBV9	TGTGCCAGCAGCGGAGGGACTAGCGGGAGTAGCTACAATGAGCAGTTCTTC	CASSGGTSGSSYNEQFF
-	-	TRBJ2-7	TRBV6-6	TGTGCCAGCAGTCCAGGGTCCTACGAGCAGTACTTC	CASSPGSYEQYF
-	-	TRBJ2-7	TRBV4-3	TGCGCCAGCAGCCGCGCAGCCCTGGGGGGACCCTACGAGCAGTACTTC	CASSRAALGGPYEQYF
-	-	TRBJ2-1	TRBV19	TGTGCCAGTAGTATATCCAGGGCCCACAATGAGCAGTTCTTC	CASSISRAHNEQFF
-	TRBD1	TRBJ2-5	TRBV10-3	TGTGCCATCAGCGAGGGACAGCAAGAGACCCAGTACTTC	CAISEGQQETQYF
-	TRBD1	TRBJ1-5	TRBV28	TGTGCCAGCACTTATGACAGGGAGGACGATCAGCCCCAGCATTTT	CASTYDREDDQPQHF
-	TRBD1	TRBJ1-3	TRBV9	TGTGCCAGCAGCGTAGGGCGGGACAGAGGCCCTGACTTTAAGACCATATATTTT	CASSVGRDRGPDFKTIYF
-	TRBD1	TRBJ1-2	TRBV19	TGTGCCAGTAGTGGCGACAGGGAGGACTTCACCTTC	CASSGDREDFTF
-	-	TRBJ2-7	TRBV7-8	TGTGCCAGCAGCTTAGCGGGAAGGACTTACGAGCAGTACTTC	CASSLAGRTYEQYF
-	-	TRBJ1-4	TRBV10-3	TGTGCCATCAGGGAGGGGGCAACTAATGAAAAACTGTTTTTT	CAIREGATNEKLFF
-	TRBD2	TRBJ2-3	TRBV5-4	TGTGCCAGCAGCTTCTGGACTAGCGGGAGCACAGATACGCAGTATTTT	CASSFWTSGSTDTQYF
-	-	TRBJ1-1	TRBV7-9	TGTGCCAGCAGCTTAGAACAGGGGAACACTGAAGCTTTCTTT	CASSLEQGNTEAFF
-	-	TRBJ1-6	TRBV4-1	TGCGCCAGCAGCCAAGGAAGGGATCCCCTCCACTTT	CASSQGRDPLHF
-	-	TRBJ1-1	TRBV5-1	TGCGCCAGCAGTCTTGGGGGGGACGCCCGCGCTTTCTTT	CASSLGGDARAFF
-	-	TRBJ2-5	TRBV19	TGTGCCAGCAGCCCCACGGTCCAAGAGACCCAGTACTTC	CASSPTVQETQYF
-	-	TRBJ1-3	TRBV29-1	TGCAGCGGGTCGGTTCAAAGCTCTGGAAACACCATATATTTT	CSGSVQSSGNTIYF
-	-	TRBJ1-1	TRBV2	TGTGCCAGCAGAGCAACCGGTGGCACTGAAGCTTTCTTT	CASRATGGTEAFF
-	TRBD1	TRBJ2-1	TRBV28	TGTGCCAGCAAGAGCCCCCCGGGACAGGGGTGGGGTGAGCAGTTCTTC	CASKSPPGQGWGEQFF
-	-	TRBJ2-3	TRBV5-4	TGTGCCAGCAGCTTGAGGGACTGGGGGTCAGATACGCAGTATTTT	CASSLRDWGSDTQYF
-	-	TRBJ2-7	TRBV21-1	TGTGCCAGCAGCAAAGTGGGTTACGAGCAGTACTTC	CASSKVGYEQYF
-	TRBD1	TRBJ1-1	TRBV7-9	TGTGCCAGCAGCCGTCAACAGGGGACTGAAGCTTTCTTT	CASSRQQGTEAFF
-	TRBD2	TRBJ2-1	TRBV6-1	TGTGCCAGCAGTGATTGGGCTAGCGGACCCAATGAGCAGTTCTTC	CASSDWASGPNEQFF
-	-	TRBJ1-1	TRBV5-6	TGTGCCAGCAGCTTGTTTGGGGGCACTGAAGCTTTCTTT	CASSLFGGTEAFF
-	-	TRBJ2-7	TRBV5-1	TGCGCCAGCAGCTTGGTGGCAAGGGGAGACGAGCAGTACTTC	CASSLVARGDEQYF
-	-	TRBJ2-1	TRBV7-8	TGTGCCAGCAGCCCCGACAGGGGCCTTAGACTAGCGGAATACAATGAGCAGTTCTTC	CASSPDRGLRLAEYNEQFF
-	TRBD1	TRBJ1-4	TRBV10-3	TGTGCCATCAGTGAGTCGATGGGACAGGGTGGAGAAAAACTGTTTTTT	CAISESMGQGGEKLFF
-	TRBD1	TRBJ2-7	TRBV4-3	TGCGCCAGCAGCCAAGTCAGGGGGCCCTACGAGCAGTACTTC	CASSQVRGPYEQYF